This T cell receptor beta chain was captured by sequencing in a study of blood T cell repertoires in COVID-19. Study as a whole: From the United States, Italy and Spain came samples of acute and convalescent COVID-19.

Some clones are missing from TCRdb's copy, which holds only in-frame ones; the method was immunoSEQ multiplex PCR. The sample lists 95,000 to 110,000 clones; 89% were seen once. The clonotype originates from a man aged 40-49 years with active or convalescent COVID-19. Sequences were obtained from peripheral blood.

This chain's CDR3 is CASKPSSGSSYEQYF. CDR3 in DNA: TGTGCCAGTAAACCCTCTAGCGGGAGCTCCTACGAGCAGTACTTC. This chain links TRBV19 with TRBJ2-7, with 10 nucleotides matching TRBD2. J was trimmed by 0 bases and V by 7 bases; bases with no gene match: 6. The CDR3 has 15 residues. Germline V gives CDR1 LNHDA, CDR2 SQIVND (reference sequence).